The rows below give T cell receptor beta chains drawn from one sample of a study of cytomegalovirus exposure and HLA in healthy donors. Sequenced by immunoSEQ multiplex PCR; TCRdb stores in-frame clones only, minus some. The profile shows 150,000 to 200,000 clones, more than 75% of them singletons. Specimen: PBMCs. Receptors originate from a man aged 35 to 55 in good health and CMV-seronegative. The CDR3 runs from the conserved cysteine through the conserved F or W. A D gene is named only where the DNA matches it firmly. Size is stated for part of the rows, as once, few or many counts, or as a class when the clone is expanded.

j_gene | d_gene | abundance | v_gene | CDR3nt | CDR3aa
TRBJ1-2 | NA | once | TRBV11-2 | TGTGCCAGCAGCACCCTGACGGGGGATGGCTACACCTTC | CASSTLTGDGYTF
TRBJ2-7 | NA | NA | TRBV27 | TGTGCCAGCAGTTTAAGCTCGGCGGGCGAGCAGTACTTC | CASSLSSAGEQYF
TRBJ2-1 | NA | NA | TRBV19 | TGTGCCAGTAGTTCCCACGACGGGAGCATCAATGAGCAGTTCTTC | CASSSHDGSINEQFF
TRBJ1-4 | NA | NA | TRBV6-5 | TGTGCCAGCAGTTACTCGAATCCACTGAATGAAAAACTGTTTTTT | CASSYSNPLNEKLFF
TRBJ2-1 | TRBD2 | NA | TRBV18 | TGTGCCAGCTCACAATCTAGCGGATCCTCCTACAATGAGCAGTTCTTC | CASSQSSGSSYNEQFF
TRBJ1-5 | TRBD1 | NA | TRBV4-1 | TGCGCCAGCAGCCAAGGAGGAGGAGGGGGCATAAGGAGCAATCAGCCCCAGCATTTT | CASSQGGGGGIRSNQPQHF
TRBJ1-5 | NA | NA | TRBV6-1 | TGTGCCAGCAGTGAAGCGGGCGGGAGTTTCTGGCCCCAGCATTTT | CASSEAGGSFWPQHF
TRBJ2-2 | NA | NA | TRBV29-1 | TGCAGCGCCCGCGGAGAAGAGATGAACACCGGGGAGCTGTTTTTT | CSARGEEMNTGELFF
TRBJ2-3 | TRBD2 | NA | TRBV28 | TGTGCCAGCAGTTTAATCTCGCGGGAGGTCACAGATACGCAGTATTTT | CASSLISREVTDTQYF
TRBJ2-2 | TRBD2 | few | TRBV28 | TGTGCCAGCAGCTATAGCGGGGCGAACACCGGGGAGCTGTTTTTT | CASSYSGANTGELFF
TRBJ2-2 | NA | NA | TRBV5-4 | TGTGCCAGCAGTCCTATGGGTGGCAGGGGGGCCGGGGAGCTGTTTTTT | CASSPMGGRGAGELFF
TRBJ2-7 | NA | NA | TRBV28 | TGTGCCAGCAGTTTCTCAGCGTACGAGCAGTACTTC | CASSFSAYEQYF
TRBJ2-2 | NA | once | TRBV7-9 | TGTGCCAGCAGCGACGAGGGACACGCGAACACCGGGGAGCTGTTTTTT | CASSDEGHANTGELFF
TRBJ2-5 | TRBD1 | NA | TRBV5-1 | TGCGCCAGCAGCGGGACAGCGTACCAAGAGACCCAGTACTTC | CASSGTAYQETQYF
TRBJ1-2 | NA | NA | TRBV12-5 | TGTGCTAGTGGTCCCTCCGAACTACCGGGAGGAGGAGGCTACACCTTC | CASGPSELPGGGGYTF
TRBJ1-6 | NA | NA | TRBV28 | TGTGCCAGCAGTTCGCACCGGGAGTCTAATTCACCCCTCCACTTT | CASSSHRESNSPLHF
TRBJ2-5 | NA | NA | TRBV9 | TGTGCCAGCAGCCAGGAGAGCGGGCCCCAAGAGACCCAGTACTTC | CASSQESGPQETQYF
TRBJ2-5 | TRBD1 | NA | TRBV2 | TGTGCCAGCAGACGATCCGGGACAGGGGGCCAAGAGACCCAGTACTTC | CASRRSGTGGQETQYF
TRBJ2-7 | TRBD1 | NA | TRBV27 | TGTGCCAGCAGTTTAAGTCTCGACAGGGTGGATGGCGAGCAGTACTTC | CASSLSLDRVDGEQYF
TRBJ1-6 | NA | NA | TRBV27 | TGTGCCAGCAGTATGACGGAGATCTTGGATTCACCCCTCCACTTT | CASSMTEILDSPLHF
TRBJ2-3 | TRBD2 | NA | TRBV5-1 | TGCGCCAGCAGTTCCCTAGCGGGGGGTTTTCTCACAGATACGCAGTATTTT | CASSSLAGGFLTDTQYF
TRBJ2-2 | NA | NA | TRBV2 | TGTGCCAGCAGAGTCGACAGAGGAGGGGAGCTGTTTTTT | CASRVDRGGELFF
TRBJ1-2 | NA | NA | TRBV4-3 | TGCGCCAGCAGCCAAGTTGAGGGCTATGGCTACACCTTC | CASSQVEGYGYTF
TRBJ1-2 | TRBD1 | NA | TRBV25-1 | TGTGCCAGCAGTGAATCAGGCAGGGGGCGAGGCTACACCTTC | CASSESGRGRGYTF
TRBJ2-7 | NA | NA | TRBV15 | TGTGCCACCAGCAGAGTATCCGTTCGTGAGCAGTACTTC | CATSRVSVREQYF
TRBJ2-7 | TRBD1 | NA | TRBV19 | TGTGCCAGCCGAACCTACACCGGGGACAGGGGGAGCGAGCAGTACTTC | CASRTYTGDRGSEQYF
TRBJ2-2 | NA | NA | TRBV14 | TGTGCCAGCAGCCAACACAGCTTACGCACCGGGGAGCTGTTTTTT | CASSQHSLRTGELFF
TRBJ2-1 | NA | NA | TRBV12-5 | TGTGCTAGTGCCGCCCACGGGGGTGAGCAGTTCTTC | CASAAHGGEQFF
TRBJ2-7 | TRBD1 | NA | TRBV6-5 | TGTGCCAGCAGTAGGGGGACAGGGGGAGGCGAGCAGTACTTC | CASSRGTGGGEQYF
TRBJ1-5 | NA | NA | TRBV5-5 | TGTGCCAGCAGCCGGGACATCCAAAGCCAGCCCCAGCATTTT | CASSRDIQSQPQHF
TRBJ2-7 | NA | NA | TRBV19 | TGTGCCAGTAGTCGGGGTACAAGGGGGACCCTCCTCTACGAGCAGTACTTC | CASSRGTRGTLLYEQYF
TRBJ2-1 | NA | NA | TRBV29-1 | TGCAGCGTTGTGTCCCTAAGTAATGAGCAGTTCTTC | CSVVSLSNEQFF
TRBJ1-5 | TRBD1 | few | TRBV7-8 | TGTGCCAGCAGCTTAGTCCAGGACAGGAGTCAGCCCCAGCATTTT | CASSLVQDRSQPQHF
TRBJ2-1 | NA | few | TRBV27 | TGTGCCAGCACCGTGCCCGGGACATCCGGATACAATGAGCAGTTCTTC | CASTVPGTSGYNEQFF
TRBJ2-6 | NA | NA | TRBV28 | TGTGCCAGCAGACACGGGAACTCTGGGGCCAACGTCCTGACTTTC | CASRHGNSGANVLTF
TRBJ2-5 | NA | NA | TRBV21-1 | TGTGCCAGCTTACCAGGGGAGGAGACCCAGTACTTC | CASLPGEETQYF
TRBJ2-3 | TRBD2 | NA | TRBV7-2 | TGTGCCAGCAGCTTATTGGCTAGCGGGGGGGCCGGCGGTGATACGCAGTATTTT | CASSLLASGGAGGDTQYF
TRBJ2-5 | TRBD2 | NA | TRBV28 | TGTGCCAGCAGTGGCGGGAGTAGCGGAGAGACCCAGTACTTC | CASSGGSSGETQYF
TRBJ2-5 | TRBD1 | NA | TRBV18 | TGTGCCAGCTCGCACAGGGGGCGCGAGGAGACCCAGTACTTC | CASSHRGREETQYF
TRBJ1-5 | TRBD1 | NA | TRBV6-6 | TGTGCCAGCACGGACAGGGCGGCTCAGCCCCAGCATTTT | CASTDRAAQPQHF
TRBJ1-3 | TRBD1 | NA | TRBV6-6 | TGTGCCAGCATCCCGGACAGGGCTGGAAACACCATATATTTT | CASIPDRAGNTIYF
TRBJ2-7 | TRBD2 | NA | TRBV6-1 | TGTGCCAGCAGTGGAATACTAGCGGGTCACTACGAGCAGTACTTC | CASSGILAGHYEQYF
TRBJ2-3 | TRBD1 | NA | TRBV7-9 | TGTGCCAGCAGTTCGACAGGGCCTACGCAGTATTTT | CASSSTGPTQYF
TRBJ2-1 | TRBD2 | few | TRBV11-2 | TGTGCCAGCAGCCCAACCTTTGGACTAGCGGGAGGTAATGAGCAGTTCTTC | CASSPTFGLAGGNEQFF
TRBJ2-5 | NA | NA | TRBV7-8 | TGTGCCAGCAGCTTCAGCACACGGGGGAATAGAGAGACCCAGTACTTC | CASSFSTRGNRETQYF
TRBJ1-1 | NA | NA | TRBV4-3 | TGCGCCAGCAGCCGTGCGGTTCGGGGCACTGAAGCTTTCTTT | CASSRAVRGTEAFF
TRBJ2-1 | NA | few | TRBV7-8 | TGTGCCAGCAGCTTGGCCACTAAATCCCATGAGCAGTTCTTC | CASSLATKSHEQFF
TRBJ1-4 | NA | NA | TRBV5-1 | TGCGCCAGCAGCCCCCGACAGGTGGATGAAAAACTGTTTTTT | CASSPRQVDEKLFF
TRBJ2-3 | NA | NA | TRBV19 | TGTGCCAGTAGCGTCGGCACAGATACGCAGTATTTT | CASSVGTDTQYF
TRBJ2-2 | TRBD1 | NA | TRBV28 | TGTGCCAGCAGTTCCTCCAGAGGGACAGGGGTTAACACCGGGGAGCTGTTTTTT | CASSSSRGTGVNTGELFF
TRBJ2-7 | NA | NA | TRBV4-3 | TGCGCCAGCAGCCAAGAGGGCCAGGGGAGATACGAGCAGTACTTC | CASSQEGQGRYEQYF
TRBJ2-7 | TRBD2 | NA | TRBV19 | TGTGCCAGTAGTGCCCGGCCGGGGGAGGGCGGATACGAGCAGTACTTC | CASSARPGEGGYEQYF
TRBJ2-1 | NA | NA | TRBV20-1 | TGCAGTGGAGAGGGCCACAATGAGCAGTTCTTC | CSGEGHNEQFF
TRBJ1-2 | TRBD1 | NA | TRBV15 | TGTGCCACCAGCATCGACAGGGGGAACTATGGCTACACCTTC | CATSIDRGNYGYTF